Below are 30 T cell receptor beta chains sequenced from a single sample in a study of T cells in Graves' hyperthyroidism and ophthalmopathy. The source material, RNA transcripts, was used to amplify TCR beta CDR3 regions. First-round RT-PCR targeting the TCR CDR3 was performed with the HTBI primer set. A single record per CDR3 protein comes from TCRdb applying MiXCR to the multiplex PCR reads. The sample has around 350,000 distinct CDR3 sequences, nearly 15% seen once. Sequenced material: blood. Receptors originate from a woman aged 55-70 years with Graves' ophthalmopathy.

There are many counts of this clonotype. The genes are TRBV6-1 and TRBJ2-2, with unresolved D. V was pared by 5 bases and J by 5 bases, with 21 bases between. This CDR3 has 17 residues. In germline, CDR1 is MNHNS, CDR2 SASEGT. CDR3 sequence reads: CASSRPLSALGTGELFF. CDR3 sequence (DNA): TGTGCCAGCAGTCGCCCCCTTTCTGCCCTGGGGACCGGGGAGCTGTTTTTT.

The rearrangement links TRBV9 to TRBJ2-7; the match to TRBD2 covers 7 bases. CDR3 length: 16 amino acids. The germline CDR1 and CDR2 sequences are SGDLS and YYNGEE. V dropped 0 bases and J dropped 3; count of bases not matched to a gene: 9. CDR3 loop: CASSVAGSGRYYEQYF. The CDR3 DNA is TGTGCCAGCAGCGTAGCCGGTAGCGGGCGTTACTACGAGCAGTACTTC.

In this sample, this clonotype turned up a few times. This chain links TRBV29-1 with TRBJ2-7, with TRBD1 matching over 7 bases. Germline lookup yields CDR1 SQVTM and CDR2 ANQGSEA. This CDR3 has 13 amino acids. The V and J ends lost 6 bases and 2 bases, in that order; junction bases with no gene match: 7. CDR3 nucleotides: TGCAGCGTCCGGGACAGTAGCGCCTACGAGCAGTACTTC. This sequence encodes CSVRDSSAYEQYF.

The chain has TRBV19 and TRBJ1-2; possibly TRBD1 for D (5 bases). With 5 bases removed from V and 8 bases from J, the gap between germline ends came to 15 bases. Germline lookup yields CDR1 LNHDA and CDR2 SQIVND (reference sequence). The CDR3 contains 13 residues. The CDR3 protein is CASSPPAGIGYTF. CDR3 coding DNA: TGTGCCAGTAGTCCCCCGGCAGGGATCGGCTACACCTTC. Full variable domain (outside the CDR3, taken from reference TRBV19 and TRBJ1-2): DGGITQSPKYLFRKEGQNVTLSCEQNLNHDAMYWYRQDPGQGLRLIYYSQIVNDFQKGDIAEGYSVSREKKESFPLTVTSAQKNPTAFYLCASSPPAGIGYTFGSGTRLTVV.

This clonotype was counted once. V usage is TRBV3-1 and J usage is TRBJ2-3; 7 bases align to TRBD1. This CDR3 has 14 amino acids. The V and J ends lost 4 bases and 3 bases, in that order; junction bases with no gene match: 4. In germline, CDR1 is LGHDT, CDR2 YNNKEL (reference sequence). The CDR3 sequence: CASSRGGATDTQYF. The CDR3 bases are TGTGCCAGCAGCCGAGGGGGCGCGACAGATACGCAGTATTTT.

This clonotype came up a few times. The chain links TRBV16 to TRBJ2-5, with TRBD2 identical over 7 bases. The trim removed 1 base at V and 11 bases at J, leaving 10 bases unmatched. The CDR3 runs to 14 residues. CDR1 is KGHSY, CDR2 FQNENV, per germline. Here the CDR3 DNA reads TGTGCCAGCAGCCAATTGACGACCAGCGGGATACAGTACTTC. It codes for CASSQLTTSGIQYF.

In its sample, this clonotype was seen many times. The rearrangement joins TRBV28 to TRBJ2-2; D gene unclear. CDR3 length equals 14 residues. Between the trimmed V and J ends, which lost 3 bases and 6 bases, there was a span of 11 bases. Germline lookup yields CDR1 MDHEN and CDR2 SYDVKM. Here the CDR3 DNA reads TGTGCCAGCAGTTTGAACCGCCGGTCCGGGGAGCTGTTTTTT. Its protein product is CASSLNRRSGELFF.

This clonotype was observed at least ten times. The chain couples TRBV29-1 to TRBJ2-5; no definite D call. With 7 bases removed from V and 4 bases from J, the gap between germline ends came to 7 bases. CDR3 size: 10 residues. Germline lookup yields CDR1 SQVTM and CDR2 ANQGSEA. CDR3: CSGIGETQYF. The CDR3 nucleotides are TGCAGCGGGATAGGAGAGACCCAGTACTTC.

This clonotype was picked up many times. This sequence joins TRBV20-1 and TRBJ2-1, with 9 nucleotides matching TRBD1. Germline assignment: CDR1 DFQATT and CDR2 SNEGSKA (reference sequence). Trimming cost V 6 bases and J 7 bases; bases outside gene matches: 13. The CDR3 totals 15 residues. CDR3 protein: CSALYRGRGSNEQFF. CDR3 coding DNA: TGCAGTGCGCTTTACAGGGGGCGGGGATCGAATGAGCAGTTCTTC.

This clonotype occurred many times. This CDR3 is CAWSVGLAGVNEQFF. CDR3 nucleotides: TGTGCCTGGAGTGTCGGACTAGCGGGAGTCAATGAGCAGTTCTTC. J is TRBJ2-1 and V is TRBV30, with 13 bases lining up with TRBD2. Germline V gives CDR1 GTSNPN, CDR2 SVGIG (reference sequence). This CDR3 comprises 15 residues. With V trimmed by 0 bases and J by 6 bases, 2 bases remained unmatched.

The chain is built from TRBV18 and TRBJ1-2, with 9 bases that match TRBD1. The J segment lost 4 bases and the V segment lost 1 base, leaving 4 bases of the junction unmatched. Germline-derived CDR1 and CDR2 are KGHSH and LQKENI. This CDR3 is 15 amino acids long. The CDR3 loop reads CASSPQTGGGYGYTF. DNA for the CDR3: TGTGCCAGCTCACCACAGACAGGGGGTGGCTATGGCTACACCTTC.

This clonotype has a count of ten or more. Here the CDR3 DNA reads TGCGCCAGCAGCTCAGGACAGGGTCCATACAATGAGCAGTTCTTC. Translating it yields CASSSGQGPYNEQFF. The chain combines TRBV5-1 with TRBJ2-1; 8 bases line up with TRBD1. V lost 3 bases to trimming and J lost 4 bases; unmatched junction nucleotides: 6. The CDR3 loop spans 15 amino acids. Germline CDR1 SGHRS, CDR2 YFSETQ.

This clonotype has a handful of counts. This sequence joins TRBV2 and TRBJ1-1; D gene uncertain. Trimming removed 2 bases from V and 1 base from J, with 5 bases in between. The CDR3 sequence is 13 residues long. The germline CDR1 and CDR2 sequences are SNHLY and FYNNEI. The CDR3 loop is CASSEWENTEAFF. DNA of the CDR3: TGTGCCAGCAGTGAATGGGAGAACACTGAAGCTTTCTTT. The full variable domain, rest sourced from reference TRBV2 and TRBJ1-1, is EPEVTQTPSHQVTQMGQEVILRCVPISNHLYFYWYRQILGQKVEFLVSFYNNEISEKSEIFDDQFSVERPDGSNFTLKIRSTKLEDSAMYFCASSEWENTEAFFGQGTRLTVV.

The DNA of the CDR3 is TGCAGTGCTAGAGATCCCATCGGGGGAGGGCAGTACTTC. It is translated as CSARDPIGGGQYF. J is TRBJ2-7 and V is TRBV20-1; D perhaps matches TRBD2 (6 bases). The germline V gene has CDR1 DFQATT and CDR2 SNEGSKA (reference sequence). V was cut by 0 bases and J by 9 bases, with 15 bases left in between. The CDR3 consists of 13 residues.

This clonotype was seen at least ten times. The rearrangement joins TRBV20-1 to TRBJ2-5, with D perhaps assigned TRBD1 or TRBD2 (5 bases each). V was shortened by 0 bases and J by 5 bases, with 13 bases between the two germline ends. The CDR3 spans 14 residues. Germline V gene data show CDR1 as DFQATT and CDR2 as SNEGSKA (reference sequence). The CDR3: CSARDGAGVETQYF. In DNA form, the CDR3 reads TGCAGTGCTAGAGATGGGGCCGGGGTGGAGACCCAGTACTTC.

This clonotype was observed many times. This CDR3 reads CASSLSSGGGNSPLHF. The CDR3 coding sequence is TGTGCCAGCAGCTTAAGTTCAGGGGGCGGTAATTCACCCCTCCACTTT. The chain joins TRBV11-2 to TRBJ1-6; 8 bases are a match to TRBD1. The CDR3 loop spans 16 amino acids. The V and J ends lost 2 bases and 6 bases, in that order; junction bases with no gene match: 6. Germline CDR1 and CDR2: SGHAT and FQNNGV.

This clonotype was seen a handful of times. The chain is built from TRBV5-1 and TRBJ2-7, with TRBD1 matching 9 bases. Unmatched junction bases numbered 11, after V lost 4 bases and J lost 6 bases. CDR1 and CDR2 from the germline V gene are SGHRS and YFSETQ. The CDR3 has 15 amino acids. CDR3 sequence reads: CASSLIGQGIGEQYF. CDR3 sequence (DNA): TGCGCCAGCAGCCTAATCGGACAGGGGATAGGCGAGCAGTACTTC. Filled out from reference TRBV5-1 and TRBJ2-7, the complete variable domain reads KAGVTQTPRYLIKTRGQQVTLSCSPISGHRSVSWYQQTPGQGLQFLFEYFSETQRNKGNFPGRFSGRQFSNSRSEMNVSTLELGDSALYLCASSLIGQGIGEQYFGPGTRLTVT.

This clonotype was detected many times. This chain links TRBV6-1 with TRBJ2-5, with 7 nucleotides matching TRBD2. Germline assignment: CDR1 MNHNS and CDR2 SASEGT. J was trimmed by 7 bases and V by 0 bases; bases with no gene match: 5. This CDR3 is built from 14 residues. This CDR3 is CASSEAGGYRTQYF. CDR3 in DNA: TGTGCCAGCAGTGAAGCCGGGGGGTACCGGACCCAGTACTTC.

This clonotype showed up many times. The V call is TRBV7-3, the J call TRBJ2-1; D unresolved. The CDR3 loop spans 13 amino acids. Trimming took off 5 bases at V and 11 bases at J, with 16 bases between the two ends. CDR1 and CDR2 from the germline V gene are SGHTA and FQGTGA. The chain's CDR3 is CASSNDWTTQQFF. The CDR3 DNA sequence: TGTGCCAGCAGCAACGACTGGACGACCCAGCAGTTCTTC.

Points on this clonotype: A much larger clonotype is one base distant, so this may be a read error. This sequence joins TRBV29-1 and TRBJ1-1; D perhaps matches TRBD1 (5 bases). Germline V gene data show CDR1 as SQVTM and CDR2 as ANQGSEA. There are 12 residues in the CDR3. The CDR3 protein is CSVDPGGTEALF. CDR3 sequence (DNA): TGCAGCGTTGACCCCGGGGGGACTGAAGCTCTCTTT.

This clonotype was found many times. The V call is TRBV7-2, the J call TRBJ2-5, with 13 nucleotides matching TRBD2. The J segment lost 2 bases and the V segment lost 4 bases, leaving 1 base of the junction unmatched. The CDR3 totals 15 residues. CDR1 and CDR2 (germline): SGHTA, FQGNSA. DNA for the CDR3: TGTGCCAGCAGCTCACTAGCGGGAGGGCAAGAGACCCAGTACTTC. Translation: CASSSLAGGQETQYF.

The genes are TRBV11-2 and TRBJ2-7; 8 bases map to TRBD2. Per germline, CDR1 SGHAT and CDR2 FQNNGV. After removal of 5 bases from V and 2 bases from J, the junction contained 8 bases not matched to a gene. The length of the CDR3 is 15 residues. Written as DNA, the CDR3 is TGTGCCAGCAGCGTCGTAGCGGGGTCAACCTACGAGCAGTACTTC. Translating gives CASSVVAGSTYEQYF.

This clonotype has ten or more counts. The V gene is TRBV5-5, the J gene TRBJ2-5, with 10 bases aligning to TRBD1. The CDR3 totals 14 residues. With V trimmed by 4 bases and J by 3 bases, 3 bases remained unmatched. Germline CDR1 SGHKS, CDR2 YYEKEE (reference sequence). The CDR3 DNA is TGTGCCAGCAGCGTGGGACAGGGGAAAGAGACCCAGTACTTC. Its protein is CASSVGQGKETQYF.

This clonotype came up many times. The genes are TRBV28 and TRBJ1-1; D gene ambiguous. The CDR3 loop spans 13 amino acids. CDR1 is MDHEN, CDR2 SYDVKM, per germline. Trimming removed 10 bases at V and 0 bases at J, with 12 bases between. The CDR3 sequence is CATLTYMNTEAFF. The CDR3 DNA follows: TGTGCCACCTTAACATACATGAACACTGAAGCTTTCTTT.

This clonotype was observed many times. The genes are TRBV15 and TRBJ1-3; D is ambiguous. CDR3 length: 15 residues. Germline values: CDR1 LNHNV, CDR2 YYDKDF (reference sequence). Trimming stripped 0 bases from V and 4 bases from J, with 10 bases between. CDR3 sequence: CATSRDVTEGNTIYF. The CDR3 coding sequence is TGTGCCACCAGCAGAGATGTCACAGAGGGAAACACCATATATTTT.

V usage is TRBV20-1 and J usage is TRBJ2-5; D is unclear. The V end lost 7 bases, the J end lost 2 bases, and 17 bases lay between the germline ends. Germline CDR1 reads DFQATT; CDR2 reads SNEGSKA (reference sequence). The length of the CDR3 is 14 residues. The CDR3 nucleotides read TGCAGTGGCCGGCGCCCTGGCCCTCAAGAGACCCAGTACTTC. This translates into CSGRRPGPQETQYF.

For this clonotype: This could be a read error, since a much larger clone is one nucleotide away. The gene calls are TRBV3-1 and TRBJ2-6; D gene ambiguous. The V gene's germline CDR1 is LGHDT and CDR2 YNNKEL (reference sequence). The CDR3 length is 15 residues. CDR3 in DNA: TGTGCCAGCAGCCCCCCGGGCTCTGGGACCAACGTCCTGACTTTC. It codes for CASSPPGSGTNVLTF.

The table lists this clonotype with many counts. This chain connects TRBV4-2 to TRBJ2-3, with 9 bases matching TRBD1. The CDR3 covers 16 residues. J was trimmed by 1 base and V by 5 bases; bases with no gene match: 7. Per the germline V gene, CDR1 is LGHNA and CDR2 is YNFKEQ. The CDR3, as DNA: TGTGCCAGCAGCTCGAAGCGGGACAGGGGCACAGATACGCAGTATTTT. It specifies CASSSKRDRGTDTQYF.

This clonotype was picked up a small number of times. The chain is built from TRBV4-1 and TRBJ2-2, with unresolved D. Trimming took 4 bases from V and 5 from J, leaving 14 bases between them. CDR3 size: 15 residues. CDR1 MGHRA and CDR2 YSYEKL come from the germline V gene. CDR3 sequence reads: CASSPFFPVTGELFF. The CDR3 bases are TGCGCCAGCAGCCCCTTTTTCCCGGTTACCGGGGAGCTGTTTTTT.

Concerning this clonotype itself: It may be a read error: a sequence one base away is much more abundant. The chain joins TRBV6-1 to TRBJ2-3; D gene unclear. CDR1 MNHNS and CDR2 SASEGT come from the germline V gene. The CDR3 is 13 amino acids. The germline V and J ends were trimmed by 6 bases and 0 bases, with 7 bases remaining between them. As DNA, the CDR3 is TGTGCCAGCAGACAGTCTAGCACAGATACGCAGTATTTT. The encoded protein is CASRQSSTDTQYF.